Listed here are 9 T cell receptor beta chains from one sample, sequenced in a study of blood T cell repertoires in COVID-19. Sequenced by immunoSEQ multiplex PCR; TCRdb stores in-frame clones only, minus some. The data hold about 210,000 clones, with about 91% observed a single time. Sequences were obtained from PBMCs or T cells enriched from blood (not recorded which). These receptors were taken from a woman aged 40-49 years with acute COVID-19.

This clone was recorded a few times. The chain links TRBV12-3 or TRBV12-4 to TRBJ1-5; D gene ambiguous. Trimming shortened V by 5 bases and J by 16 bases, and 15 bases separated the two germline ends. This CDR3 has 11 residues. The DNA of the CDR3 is TGTGCCAGCAGTGGGCGTCTCGGCCTACATTTT. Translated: CASSGRLGLHF.

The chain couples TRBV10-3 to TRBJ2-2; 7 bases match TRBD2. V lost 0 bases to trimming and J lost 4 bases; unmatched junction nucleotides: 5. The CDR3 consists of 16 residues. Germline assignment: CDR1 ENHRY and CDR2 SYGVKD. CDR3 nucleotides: TGTGCCATCAGTGAGTCGGGAGGGAAAGGCACCGGGGAGCTGTTTTTT. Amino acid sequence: CAISESGGKGTGELFF.

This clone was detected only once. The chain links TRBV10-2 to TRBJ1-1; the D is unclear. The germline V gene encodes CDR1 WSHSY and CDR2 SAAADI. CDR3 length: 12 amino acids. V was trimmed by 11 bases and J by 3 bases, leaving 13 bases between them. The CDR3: CAAGGGHTEAFF. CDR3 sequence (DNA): TGCGCCGCGGGAGGTGGGCACACTGAAGCTTTCTTT.

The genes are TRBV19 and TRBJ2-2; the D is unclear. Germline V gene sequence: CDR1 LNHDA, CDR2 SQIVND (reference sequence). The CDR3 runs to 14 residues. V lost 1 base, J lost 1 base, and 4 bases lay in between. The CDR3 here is CASSIGQNTGELFF. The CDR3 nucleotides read TGTGCCAGTAGTATAGGACAGAACACCGGGGAGCTGTTTTTT.

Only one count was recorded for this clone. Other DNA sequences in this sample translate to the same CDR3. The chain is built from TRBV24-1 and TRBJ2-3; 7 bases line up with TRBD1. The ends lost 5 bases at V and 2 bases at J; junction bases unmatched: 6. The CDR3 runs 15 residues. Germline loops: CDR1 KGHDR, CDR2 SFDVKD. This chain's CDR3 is CATSVRGPYTDTQYF. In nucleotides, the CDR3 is TGTGCCACCAGTGTGAGGGGGCCCTACACAGATACGCAGTATTTT.

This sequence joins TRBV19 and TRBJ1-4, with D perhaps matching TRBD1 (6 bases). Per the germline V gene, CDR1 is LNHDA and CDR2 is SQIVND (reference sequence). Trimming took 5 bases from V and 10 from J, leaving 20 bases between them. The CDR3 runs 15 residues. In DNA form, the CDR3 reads TGTGCCAGTAGTCAGACAGGAGCCCCCTCTGGAAAACTGTTTTTT. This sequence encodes CASSQTGAPSGKLFF.

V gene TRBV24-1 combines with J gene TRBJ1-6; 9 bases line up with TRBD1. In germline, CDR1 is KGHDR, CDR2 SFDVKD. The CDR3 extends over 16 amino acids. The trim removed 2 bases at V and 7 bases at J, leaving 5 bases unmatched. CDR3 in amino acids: CATSDSRDRGNSPLHF. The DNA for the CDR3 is TGTGCCACCAGTGATTCCCGAGACAGGGGGAATTCACCCCTCCACTTT.

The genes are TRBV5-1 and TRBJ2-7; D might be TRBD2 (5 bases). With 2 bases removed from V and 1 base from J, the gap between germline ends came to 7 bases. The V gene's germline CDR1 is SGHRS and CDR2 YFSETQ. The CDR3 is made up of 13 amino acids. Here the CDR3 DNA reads TGCGCCAGCAGCTTTCCGGGGTCCTACGAGCAGTACTTC. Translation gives CASSFPGSYEQYF. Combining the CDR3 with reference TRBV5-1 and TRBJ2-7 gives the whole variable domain KAGVTQTPRYLIKTRGQQVTLSCSPISGHRSVSWYQQTPGQGLQFLFEYFSETQRNKGNFPGRFSGRQFSNSRSEMNVSTLELGDSALYLCASSFPGSYEQYFGPGTRLTVT.

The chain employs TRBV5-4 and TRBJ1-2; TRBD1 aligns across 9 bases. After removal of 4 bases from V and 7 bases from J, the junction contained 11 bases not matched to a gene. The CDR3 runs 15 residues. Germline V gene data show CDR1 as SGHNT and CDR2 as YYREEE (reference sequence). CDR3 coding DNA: TGTGCCAGCAGCCGATGGACAGGGGCTTCCCTTGGCTACACCTTC. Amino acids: CASSRWTGASLGYTF. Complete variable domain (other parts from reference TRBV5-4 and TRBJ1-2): ETGVTQSPTHLIKTRGQQVTLRCSSQSGHNTVSWYQQALGQGPQFIFQYYREEENGRGNFPPRFSGLQFPNYSSELNVNALELDDSALYLCASSRWTGASLGYTFGSGTRLTVV.